This T cell receptor beta chain was obtained from a study of identical twins' blood T cells. TCRdb reprocessed the 5' RACE reads with MiXCR, giving one entry per CDR3 protein. In the table there are hundreds of thousands of distinct CDR3 sequences, 28% of which are singletons. A word on this clonotype: A read error is likely, as this CDR3 ends without the conserved phenylalanine or tryptophan.

The sequence came from a woman aged 18-49 years in good health. Source material: PBMCs.

The CDR3 region is CASGHAHREGDIQYL. CDR3 in DNA: TGTGCCAGCGGTCATGCTCACAGGGAAGGCGACATTCAGTACCTC. V gene TRBV6-2 or TRBV6-3 combines with J gene TRBJ2-4, with D maybe TRBD1 (6 bases). CDR1 is MNHEY, CDR2 SVGEGT, per germline. This CDR3 contains 15 residues. Deletions cut 8 bases from V and 8 bases from J, with 22 bases between.